This is a list of T cell receptor beta chains from one sample in a study of T cell responses to AZD1222 COVID-19 vaccine. Clones were sequenced by immunoSEQ multiplex PCR, and TCRdb holds only the in-frame ones, with some missing. The sample holds around 120,000 clones, 88% seen once. The sequencing here drew on peripheral blood, taken on day 0 of MenACWY control vaccination. Source of these receptors: an adult in good health. Each CDR3 is given with its conserved first and last residue. A D gene is named only where the DNA matches it firmly. For some rows the clone size is stated as once, few or many, or as a class when expanded; others skip it.

V,size,J,D,CDR3,DNA
TRBV25-1,once,TRBJ2-7,.,CASSRLVGNEQYF,TGTGCCAGCAGTCGCCTAGTTGGTAACGAGCAGTACTTC
TRBV28,.,TRBJ2-7,TRBD1,CASRPTGQTYEQYF,TGTGCCAGCAGGCCTACGGGACAGACCTACGAGCAGTACTTC
TRBV18,.,TRBJ1-5,TRBD1,CASSPAGGYNQPQHF,TGTGCCAGCTCACCAGCAGGGGGCTATAATCAGCCCCAGCATTTT
TRBV24-1,.,TRBJ2-5,TRBD2,CATSDPTSGQETQYF,TGTGCCACCAGTGACCCCACTAGCGGACAAGAGACCCAGTACTTC
TRBV12-3/TRBV12-4,once,TRBJ2-7,.,CASSEGGYEQYF,TGTGCCAGCAGTGAAGGCGGCTACGAGCAGTACTTC
TRBV5-1,.,TRBJ1-1,.,CASSPRATSDTEAFF,TGCGCCAGCAGCCCGCGCGCTACTTCGGACACTGAAGCTTTCTTT
TRBV5-1,.,TRBJ2-2,TRBD2,CASIKEGLAGTGELFF,TGCGCCAGCATCAAAGAGGGGCTAGCGGGCACCGGGGAGCTGTTTTTT
TRBV6-5,.,TRBJ1-2,.,CASSYSGTPFGYTF,TGTGCCAGCAGTTACTCCGGGACCCCCTTTGGCTACACCTTC
TRBV5-1,.,TRBJ1-4,.,CASSPERGTNEKLFF,TGCGCCAGCAGTCCCGAGAGAGGAACTAATGAAAAACTGTTTTTT
TRBV2,once,TRBJ2-1,TRBD2,CASRTSADRNEQFF,TGTGCCAGCCGGACTAGCGCCGATAGGAATGAGCAGTTCTTC
TRBV2,.,TRBJ1-5,.,CASSEGLHQPQHF,TGTGCCAGCAGTGAGGGGCTGCATCAGCCCCAGCATTTT
TRBV2,.,TRBJ1-2,.,CASSESETNYGYTF,TGTGCCAGCAGTGAATCAGAAACAAACTATGGCTACACCTTC
TRBV5-1,.,TRBJ1-1,.,CASSLGAANTEAFF,TGCGCCAGCAGCTTGGGGGCGGCGAACACTGAAGCTTTCTTT
TRBV4-1,.,TRBJ2-2,TRBD2,CASSLQLAGPNTGELFF,TGCGCCAGCAGCCTCCAACTAGCGGGACCGAACACCGGGGAGCTGTTTTTT
TRBV16,.,TRBJ1-2,.,CASSQSGEAGYTF,TGTGCCAGCAGCCAATCTGGCGAGGCAGGCTACACCTTC
TRBV27,.,TRBJ2-3,.,CASSLGHDLSTDTQYF,TGTGCCAGCAGTCTCGGACATGATCTGAGCACAGATACGCAGTATTTT
TRBV7-9,.,TRBJ2-5,TRBD2,CASSPLGLAGYQETQYF,TGTGCCAGCAGCCCCCTCGGGCTAGCGGGGTACCAAGAGACCCAGTACTTC
TRBV24-1,.,TRBJ1-2,.,CATSDRGSGSGYTF,TGTGCCACCAGTGATCGGGGGTCAGGGTCTGGCTACACCTTC
TRBV9,.,TRBJ2-7,TRBD2,CASSHEPSGTSYEQYF,TGTGCCAGCAGCCATGAACCTAGCGGGACCTCCTACGAGCAGTACTTC
TRBV10-2,.,TRBJ2-7,TRBD2,CASTSGNEQYF,TGCGCCAGCACTAGCGGGAACGAGCAGTACTTC